The 30 T cell receptor beta chains presented below share a single source sample, sequenced in a study of radiation and T cells in renal cell carcinoma. Treatment here: treatment-naive control, cytoreductive nephrectomy. The method was immunoSEQ multiplex PCR; TCRdb's version includes in-frame clones alone and lacks a portion of them. The repertoire holds fewer than 25,000 clones, around half seen once, with about 20% in the top ten. Sequencing was performed on tumor tissue, taken from a patient whose treatment was nephrectomy without radiotherapy. The receptor source for this set is a human donor with renal cell carcinoma.

In its sample, this clone ranks as large. This sequence joins TRBV7-9 and TRBJ2-1; D might be TRBD1 or TRBD2, each matching 6 bases. The V gene's germline CDR1 is SEHNR and CDR2 FQNEAQ (reference sequence). The CDR3 length is 16 residues. Trimming pared 5 bases from V and 4 bases from J, leaving 18 bases between. The CDR3 reads CASSPGGLRAYNEQFF. The CDR3 bases are TGTGCCAGCAGCCCCGGGGGCTTACGGGCTTACAATGAGCAGTTCTTC.

The chain couples TRBV5-1 to TRBJ2-1; 7 bases fit TRBD2. The germline gives CDR1 SGHRS, CDR2 YFSETQ. This CDR3 is built from 15 residues. V was clipped by 3 bases and J by 4 bases; unmatched bases: 7. The CDR3 region is CASSSAGPSYNEQFF. CDR3 coding DNA: TGCGCCAGCAGCTCAGCGGGGCCTTCATACAATGAGCAGTTCTTC.

The J gene is TRBJ2-5, the V gene TRBV4-1; TRBD2 matches 7 bases. CDR1 is MGHRA and CDR2 is YSYEKL in the germline V gene. V was clipped by 7 bases and J by 5 bases; unmatched bases: 10. This CDR3 contains 14 residues. Written as DNA, the CDR3 is TGCGCCAGCACGGTGGGGGGGGATGGTGAGACCCAGTACTTC. This codes for CASTVGGDGETQYF.

The chain combines TRBV7-2 with TRBJ2-2; TRBD2 might be the D (5 bases). The germline V gene has CDR1 SGHTA and CDR2 FQGNSA. CDR3 size: 14 residues. Trimming stripped 1 base from V and 6 bases from J, with 9 bases between. For the CDR3, the DNA is TGTGCCAGCAGCTTAGTGGCGGGTTCCGGGGAGCTGTTTTTT. It specifies CASSLVAGSGELFF.

The chain combines TRBV5-6 with TRBJ1-1; no reliable D call. The germline V and J ends were trimmed by 4 bases and 0 bases, with 7 bases remaining between them. From germline, CDR1 is SGHDT and CDR2 YYEEEE. This CDR3 is built from 13 residues. CDR3 sequence (DNA): TGTGCCAGCAGCGCAAAGTTGAACACTGAAGCTTTCTTT. It is translated as CASSAKLNTEAFF. Full variable domain (remainder filled in from reference TRBV5-6 and TRBJ1-1): DAGVTQSPTHLIKTRGQQVTLRCSPKSGHDTVSWYQQALGQGPQFIFQYYEEEERQRGNFPDRFSGHQFPNYSSELNVNALLLGDSALYLCASSAKLNTEAFFGQGTRLTVV.

This sequence joins TRBV5-6 and TRBJ1-1; D unclear. Germline-derived CDR1 and CDR2 are SGHDT and YYEEEE. The CDR3 runs to 14 residues. V was pared by 1 base and J by 6 bases, with 13 bases between. The CDR3 DNA follows: TGTGCCAGCAGCTTGTCCGGGTTCACATCTGAAGCTTTCTTT. It translates to CASSLSGFTSEAFF.

This chain links TRBV4-2 with TRBJ1-2; D might be TRBD1 (6 bases). Trimming left V 6 bases short and J 5 bases short, with 16 bases between. Germline loops: CDR1 LGHNA, CDR2 YNFKEQ. The CDR3 totals 14 residues. This chain's CDR3 is CASRNWGGGYGYTF. The CDR3 DNA follows: TGTGCCAGCAGGAATTGGGGGGGCGGTTATGGCTACACCTTC.

CDR3 in amino acids: CASSYSTGGGSTEAFF. Here the CDR3 DNA reads TGTGCCAGCAGTTACTCGACAGGGGGGGGGAGCACTGAAGCTTTCTTT. This sequence joins TRBV6-6 and TRBJ1-1; 9 bases line up with TRBD1. V was clipped by 0 bases and J by 4 bases; unmatched bases: 6. There are 16 residues in the CDR3. CDR1 and CDR2 from the germline V gene are MNHNY and SVGAGI (reference sequence).

This clone was seen a handful of times. The chain uses TRBV11-2 and TRBJ1-2; a possible D gene is TRBD1 (6 bases). The germline CDR1 and CDR2 sequences are SGHAT and FQNNGV. Deletions cut 5 bases from V and 5 bases from J, with 15 bases between. The CDR3 totals 14 residues. The CDR3 sequence: CASSPRTEMYGYTF. The DNA of the CDR3 is TGTGCCAGCAGCCCAAGGACAGAGATGTATGGCTACACCTTC.

The rearrangement joins TRBV15 to TRBJ2-5, with TRBD2 matching over 9 bases. The CDR3 totals 15 residues. Losses at the gene ends were 7 bases for V and 1 base for J; bases not matched to a gene: 7. The germline CDR1 and CDR2 sequences are LNHNV and YYDKDF (reference sequence). The CDR3 protein is CATMWRGGVQETQYF. CDR3 nucleotide sequence: TGTGCCACCATGTGGCGCGGGGGGGTCCAAGAGACCCAGTACTTC.

This clone rates as medium-sized. The rearrangement links TRBV4-2 to TRBJ2-1; D is perhaps TRBD1 (5 bases). The CDR3 sequence is 15 residues long. The germline V gene has CDR1 LGHNA and CDR2 YNFKEQ. Trimming pared 1 base from V and 2 bases from J, leaving 9 bases between. CDR3 DNA sequence: TGTGCCAGCAGCCAAGCAGGGTCGGCCTACAATGAGCAGTTCTTC. This encodes CASSQAGSAYNEQFF.

This clone was observed at least ten times. V and J are TRBV5-1 and TRBJ2-5, with 7 nucleotides matching TRBD2. Trimming cost V 0 bases and J 1 base; bases outside gene matches: 6. Germline CDR1 reads SGHRS; CDR2 reads YFSETQ. The CDR3 covers 16 residues. This chain's CDR3 is CASSLAGSSGQETQYF. The CDR3 DNA sequence: TGCGCCAGCAGCTTGGCCGGGTCTAGCGGCCAAGAGACCCAGTACTTC.

There are a few counts of this clone. The chain employs TRBV18 and TRBJ1-1; D is uncertain. The CDR3 is made up of 12 amino acids. Germline V gene data show CDR1 as KGHSH and CDR2 as LQKENI. With 6 bases removed from V and 8 bases from J, the gap between germline ends came to 13 bases. The DNA of the CDR3 is TGTGCCAGCTCGCCAGGCAGCAGGGAAGCTTTCTTT. This gives the protein CASSPGSREAFF.

This clone turned up a few times. V gene TRBV27 combines with J gene TRBJ1-5, with D unresolved. CDR3 size: 12 residues. V lost 2 bases and J lost 7, with 6 bases in between. Germline values: CDR1 MNHEY, CDR2 SMNVEV (reference sequence). The CDR3 loop reads CASSLMGQPQHF. Here the CDR3 DNA reads TGTGCCAGCAGTTTAATGGGGCAGCCCCAGCATTTT.

This chain joins TRBV6-5 and TRBJ1-5, with a possible D match to TRBD1 (5 bases). Germline CDR1 and CDR2: MNHEY and SVGAGI. The V end was cut by 6 bases, the J end by 0 bases, with 12 bases between. This CDR3 has 15 amino acids. In DNA, the CDR3 is TGTGCCAGCAGAATTAAGGGGAATAGCAATCAGCCCCAGCATTTT. It yields the protein CASRIKGNSNQPQHF.

The chain carries TRBV5-4 and TRBJ2-7; no clear D. The germline V gene encodes CDR1 SGHNT and CDR2 YYREEE (reference sequence). V lost 1 base and J lost 6, with 11 bases in between. The CDR3 is made up of 13 amino acids. The CDR3 is CASSLLTLGEQYF. The CDR3 DNA reads as TGTGCCAGCAGCTTGCTAACTCTGGGCGAGCAGTACTTC. The whole variable domain, filled in from reference TRBV5-4 and TRBJ2-7, reads ETGVTQSPTHLIKTRGQQVTLRCSSQSGHNTVSWYQQALGQGPQFIFQYYREEENGRGNFPPRFSGLQFPNYSSELNVNALELDDSALYLCASSLLTLGEQYFGPGTRLTVT.

The chain employs TRBV18 and TRBJ1-6, with a weak D call TRBD1 (5 bases). Germline V gene lookup returns CDR1 KGHSH and CDR2 LQKENI. This CDR3 is built from 16 residues. Trimming took 2 bases from V and 13 from J, leaving 21 bases between them. The CDR3 region has the DNA TGTGCCAGCTCACCAAGAGTGGGGCAGGTGGGTTCGCCCCTCCACTTT. Its protein is CASSPRVGQVGSPLHF. Drawing the rest from reference TRBV18 and TRBJ1-6, the complete variable domain is NAGVMQNPRHLVRRRGQEARLRCSPMKGHSHVYWYRQLPEEGLKFMVYLQKENIIDESGMPKERFSAEFPKEGPSILRIQQVVRGDSAAYFCASSPRVGQVGSPLHFGNGTRLTVT.

As to this clone: This specimen includes other DNA sequences encoding the same CDR3. This chain links TRBV7-2 with TRBJ2-5; perhaps TRBD1 as D (5 bases). The CDR3 runs to 13 residues. Germline V CDR1 and CDR2: SGHTA, FQGNSA. Trimming removed 4 bases at V and 1 base at J, with 7 bases between. The CDR3 region is CASSSRVQETQYF. CDR3 DNA sequence: TGTGCCAGCAGCTCCAGGGTCCAAGAGACCCAGTACTTC.

This chain connects TRBV7-2 to TRBJ2-3, with a tentative D call TRBD2 (5 bases). Trimming cost V 1 base and J 2 bases, with 10 bases left between them. The CDR3 is 15 amino acids. CDR1 is SGHTA and CDR2 is FQGNSA in the germline V gene. The CDR3: CASSLGGSLTDTQYF. For the CDR3, the DNA is TGTGCCAGCAGCTTAGGCGGGTCCCTCACAGATACGCAGTATTTT. Full variable domain (outside the CDR3, taken from reference TRBV7-2 and TRBJ2-3): GAGVSQSPSNKVTEKGKDVELRCDPISGHTALYWYRQSLGQGLEFLIYFQGNSAPDKSGLPSDRFSAERTGGSVSTLTIQRTQQEDSAVYLCASSLGGSLTDTQYFGPGTRLTVL.

Note on this clone: The junction shows a germline mismatch at one end, possibly a read error. The J gene is TRBJ1-2, the V gene TRBV6-1, with D maybe TRBD1 (5 bases). In germline, CDR1 is MNHNS, CDR2 SASEGT. The CDR3 is made up of 14 amino acids. For the CDR3, the DNA is TGTGCCATCAGTGAGGCCGACCGGGGCAATGGCTACACCTTC. Translated: CAISEADRGNGYTF.

The chain couples TRBV7-7 to TRBJ1-5; 8 nucleotides line up with TRBD1. Trimming took 2 bases from V and 11 from J; bases not matched to a gene: 5. The CDR3 length is 13 residues. Germline V gives CDR1 SSHAT, CDR2 FNYEAQ (reference sequence). The CDR3 region is CASSLRTGQAQHF. Here the CDR3 DNA reads TGTGCCAGCAGCTTAAGGACGGGACAGGCCCAGCATTTT.

The chain employs TRBV18 and TRBJ1-4, with a tentative D call TRBD1 (6 bases). The germline gives CDR1 KGHSH, CDR2 LQKENI. The V end was cut by 0 bases, the J end by 7 bases, with 12 bases between. This CDR3 has 15 amino acids. CDR3 loop: CASSPPGATVEKLFF. As DNA, the CDR3 is TGTGCCAGCTCACCACCGGGGGCGACGGTTGAAAAACTGTTTTTT.

J is TRBJ1-1 and V is TRBV25-1; 8 bases are shared with TRBD1. The CDR3 spans 13 residues. Looked up from germline, CDR1 is MGHDK and CDR2 is SYGVNS. With V trimmed by 5 bases and J by 6 bases, 5 bases remained unmatched. The CDR3, as DNA: TGTGCCAGCAGTAAGCCGGGACAGGCTGAAGCTTTCTTT. Translation gives CASSKPGQAEAFF.

This clone came up a few times. This rearrangement joins TRBV19 to TRBJ1-5; the match to TRBD1 covers 9 bases. The junction had 5 bases not matched to a gene; V was cut back by 3 bases and J by 5 bases. The CDR3 runs 15 residues. Germline CDR1 reads LNHDA; CDR2 reads SQIVND (reference sequence). DNA for the CDR3: TGTGCCAGTAGTATCGAGGACAGGGGCTATCAGCCCCAGCATTTT. This encodes CASSIEDRGYQPQHF.

V is TRBV2 and J is TRBJ1-1; D is ambiguous. V lost 2 bases and J lost 0, with 7 bases in between. There are 14 residues in the CDR3. Germline assignment: CDR1 SNHLY and CDR2 FYNNEI. The CDR3 loop reads CASSENVLNTEAFF. The CDR3 DNA follows: TGTGCCAGCAGTGAAAATGTCTTGAACACTGAAGCTTTCTTT.

This clone has only one observation. The J gene is TRBJ1-2, the V gene TRBV9; D ambiguous. The CDR3 is made up of 14 amino acids. CDR1 SGDLS and CDR2 YYNGEE come from the germline V gene. V was shortened by 4 bases and J by 0 bases, with 10 bases between the two germline ends. Here the CDR3 reads CASSPRTTNYGYTF. The DNA for the CDR3 is TGTGCCAGCAGCCCCAGGACTACTAACTATGGCTACACCTTC.

J is TRBJ2-3 and V is TRBV7-2; 10 bases are shared with TRBD2. The CDR3 has 17 amino acids. Trimming at V came to 1 base and at J to 3 bases, leaving 7 bases not matched to a gene. CDR1 is SGHTA and CDR2 is FQGNSA in the germline V gene. CDR3 nucleotide sequence: TGTGCCAGCAGCTTAGGTCAGCGGGGGGGCGGAACAGATACGCAGTATTTT. Protein product: CASSLGQRGGGTDTQYF.

CDR3 nucleotide sequence: TGCGCCAGCAGCTTGGTAGCGGGGGGGCTCGATGAGCAGTTCTTC. This gives the protein CASSLVAGGLDEQFF. The chain joins TRBV5-1 to TRBJ2-1, with 11 bases aligning to TRBD2. The CDR3 consists of 15 residues. CDR1 is SGHRS and CDR2 is YFSETQ in the germline V gene. V trimming: 0 bases; J trimming: 8 bases; junction bases outside the gene matches: 4.

This clone was found once. The chain employs TRBV10-3 and TRBJ2-7; tentative D call: TRBD1 (5 bases). Trimming shortened V by 6 bases and J by 5 bases, and 14 bases separated the two germline ends. The germline gives CDR1 ENHRY, CDR2 SYGVKD. The CDR3 consists of 13 residues. The DNA of the CDR3 is TGTGCCATCAGCCTACTGTTGGGGCACGAGCAGTACTTC. As protein: CAISLLLGHEQYF.

J is TRBJ2-3 and V is TRBV6-5; no firm D call. This CDR3 is 13 amino acids long. CDR1 and CDR2 from the germline V gene are MNHEY and SVGAGI. V was trimmed by 5 bases and J by 3 bases, leaving 9 bases between them. CDR3 coding DNA: TGTGCCAGCAGTGGCTTCGCGACAGATACGCAGTATTTT. Translation gives CASSGFATDTQYF.